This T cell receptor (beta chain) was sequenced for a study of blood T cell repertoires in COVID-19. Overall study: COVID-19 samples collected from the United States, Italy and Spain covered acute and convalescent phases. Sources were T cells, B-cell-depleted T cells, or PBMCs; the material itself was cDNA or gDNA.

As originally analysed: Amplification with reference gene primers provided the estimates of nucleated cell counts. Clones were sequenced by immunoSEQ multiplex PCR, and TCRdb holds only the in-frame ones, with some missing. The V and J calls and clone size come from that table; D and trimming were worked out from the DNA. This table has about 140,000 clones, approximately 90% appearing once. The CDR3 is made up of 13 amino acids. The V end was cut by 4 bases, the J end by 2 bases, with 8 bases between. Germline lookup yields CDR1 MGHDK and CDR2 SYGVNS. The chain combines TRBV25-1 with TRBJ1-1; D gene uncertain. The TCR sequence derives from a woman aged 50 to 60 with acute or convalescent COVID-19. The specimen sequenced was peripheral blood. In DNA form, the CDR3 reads TGTGCCAGCAGTGGCGGTACAAACACTGAAGCTTTCTTT. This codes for CASSGGTNTEAFF.